These T cell receptor beta chains were read from a single sample in a study of blood T cells in healthy people across ages. One entry per CDR3 protein, called by TCRdb with MiXCR from the 5' RACE reads. The table records about 1,000,000 distinct CDR3 sequences, 40% to 50% of them present only once. What was sequenced was blood. These receptors originate from a woman aged 60-75 years in good health. Both conserved end residues are part of each CDR3. A D gene is named only where the DNA matches it firmly. Only some rows state a clone size, as once, few, many or a class for expanded clones.

d_gene: -
j_gene: TRBJ2-7
v_gene: TRBV20-1
abundance: few
CDR3aa: CSGRRWSAEQYF
CDR3nt: TGCAGTGGAAGGAGATGGAGTGCCGAGCAGTACTTC

d_gene: -
j_gene: TRBJ2-3
v_gene: TRBV10-3
abundance: -
CDR3aa: CAIGTDTQYF
CDR3nt: TGTGCCATCGGGACAGATACGCAGTATTTT

d_gene: TRBD1
j_gene: TRBJ1-1
v_gene: TRBV15
abundance: few
CDR3aa: CATSRLTGVRTEAFF
CDR3nt: TGTGCCACCAGCAGGTTGACAGGGGTCCGGACTGAAGCTTTCTTT

d_gene: TRBD1
j_gene: TRBJ2-7
v_gene: TRBV3-1
abundance: -
CDR3aa: CVSSHRGRGNPYEQYF
CDR3nt: TGTGTCAGCAGCCACAGGGGGCGGGGCAACCCCTACGAGCAGTACTTC

d_gene: TRBD2
j_gene: TRBJ2-1
v_gene: TRBV6-2/TRBV6-3
abundance: -
CDR3aa: CASSFPAGGYNEQFF
CDR3nt: TGTGCCAGCAGTTTCCCGGCGGGAGGGTACAATGAGCAGTTCTTC

d_gene: -
j_gene: TRBJ2-5
v_gene: TRBV5-1
abundance: few
CDR3aa: CASSPGDYQETQYF
CDR3nt: TGCGCCAGCAGCCCGGGGGATTACCAAGAGACCCAGTACTTC

d_gene: -
j_gene: TRBJ2-1
v_gene: TRBV6-5
abundance: -
CDR3aa: CASTHLGGRDNEQFF
CDR3nt: TGCGCCAGCACTCACCTCGGAGGGCGGGACAATGAGCAGTTCTTC

d_gene: TRBD2
j_gene: TRBJ2-4
v_gene: TRBV20-1
abundance: -
CDR3aa: CSATLAGATNIQYF
CDR3nt: TGCAGTGCAACCTTAGCGGGAGCCACAAACATTCAGTACTTC

d_gene: -
j_gene: TRBJ2-1
v_gene: TRBV20-1
abundance: -
CDR3aa: CSAPGPRFDNEQFF
CDR3nt: TGCAGTGCTCCTGGGCCTAGATTCGACAATGAGCAGTTCTTC

d_gene: -
j_gene: TRBJ2-3
v_gene: TRBV2
abundance: few
CDR3aa: CASQNRGRTQYF
CDR3nt: TGTGCCAGCCAGAATCGGGGAAGGACGCAGTATTTT

d_gene: -
j_gene: TRBJ2-7
v_gene: TRBV15
abundance: few
CDR3aa: CATSRGQLYEQYF
CDR3nt: TGTGCCACCAGCAGAGGACAGCTATACGAGCAGTACTTC

d_gene: -
j_gene: TRBJ2-7
v_gene: TRBV6-5
abundance: few
CDR3aa: CASSKTGTNVDYEQYF
CDR3nt: TGTGCCAGCAGCAAGACCGGAACAAACGTAGACTACGAGCAGTACTTC

d_gene: -
j_gene: TRBJ2-3
v_gene: TRBV15
abundance: few
CDR3aa: CATSRDLSSTDTQYF
CDR3nt: TGTGCCACCAGCAGAGATTTGAGCAGCACAGATACGCAGTATTTT

d_gene: TRBD2
j_gene: TRBJ2-6
v_gene: TRBV12-3/TRBV12-4
abundance: -
CDR3aa: CASSLRGGSSGANVLTF
CDR3nt: TGTGCCAGCAGTTTACGCGGGGGGTCTTCTGGGGCCAACGTCCTGACTTTC

d_gene: TRBD2
j_gene: TRBJ2-5
v_gene: TRBV7-2
abundance: many
CDR3aa: CASSLVGGETQYF
CDR3nt: TGTGCCAGCAGCTTAGTGGGGGGGGAGACCCAGTACTTC

d_gene: TRBD1
j_gene: TRBJ2-4
v_gene: TRBV12-3/TRBV12-4
abundance: -
CDR3aa: CASSLGGTGRNIQYF
CDR3nt: TGTGCCAGCAGTTTAGGCGGGACAGGGCGAAACATCCAGTACTTC

d_gene: -
j_gene: TRBJ1-4
v_gene: TRBV20-1
abundance: few
CDR3aa: CSARAGTNEKLFF
CDR3nt: TGCAGTGCTAGGGCAGGAACTAATGAAAAACTGTTTTTT

d_gene: TRBD2
j_gene: TRBJ2-7
v_gene: TRBV9
abundance: -
CDR3aa: CASSVGDSGSYEQYF
CDR3nt: TGTGCCAGCAGCGTAGGAGATAGCGGGAGTTACGAGCAGTACTTC

d_gene: -
j_gene: TRBJ1-2
v_gene: TRBV6-5
abundance: -
CDR3aa: CASSYGPRGTYGYTF
CDR3nt: TGTGCCAGCAGTTACGGTCCGAGGGGAACCTATGGCTACACCTTC

d_gene: -
j_gene: TRBJ2-7
v_gene: TRBV28
abundance: -
CDR3aa: CASRTQQDEQYF
CDR3nt: TGTGCCAGCAGGACCCAACAAGACGAGCAGTACTTC

d_gene: -
j_gene: TRBJ2-7
v_gene: TRBV29-1
abundance: many
CDR3aa: CSVNSAYEQYF
CDR3nt: TGCAGCGTAAATTCGGCCTACGAGCAGTACTTC

d_gene: -
j_gene: TRBJ2-7
v_gene: TRBV18
abundance: -
CDR3aa: CPSSPAGDEQYF
CDR3nt: TGTCCCAGCTCACCCGCAGGGGACGAGCAGTACTTC

d_gene: -
j_gene: TRBJ2-7
v_gene: TRBV29-1
abundance: many
CDR3aa: CSVRGGRTSYEQYF
CDR3nt: TGCAGCGTCCGCGGCGGTAGGACCTCCTACGAGCAGTACTTC

d_gene: -
j_gene: TRBJ2-5
v_gene: TRBV7-9
abundance: -
CDR3aa: CSSSPSKQETQYF
CDR3nt: TGTTCCAGCAGCCCCTCAAAACAAGAGACCCAGTACTTC

d_gene: TRBD1
j_gene: TRBJ2-5
v_gene: TRBV6-5
abundance: few
CDR3aa: CARTGLQETQYF
CDR3nt: TGTGCCAGGACAGGGCTACAAGAGACCCAGTACTTC

d_gene: TRBD2
j_gene: TRBJ2-7
v_gene: TRBV5-1
abundance: -
CDR3aa: CASSLAGTSSLYEQYF
CDR3nt: TGCGCCAGCAGCTTGGCCGGGACTAGTTCCCTCTACGAGCAGTACTTC

d_gene: -
j_gene: TRBJ1-2
v_gene: TRBV30
abundance: -
CDR3aa: CAWNWMGLEDYGYTF
CDR3nt: TGTGCCTGGAATTGGATGGGGTTAGAAGACTATGGCTACACCTTC

d_gene: TRBD1
j_gene: TRBJ1-5
v_gene: TRBV5-1
abundance: many
CDR3aa: CASSVGQGNQPQHF
CDR3nt: TGTGCCAGCAGTGTGGGACAGGGGAATCAGCCCCAGCATTTT

d_gene: -
j_gene: TRBJ2-7
v_gene: TRBV20-1
abundance: -
CDR3aa: CSPGQTGSYEQYF
CDR3nt: TGCAGTCCGGGTCAAACAGGGTCCTACGAGCAGTACTTC

d_gene: TRBD2
j_gene: TRBJ2-3
v_gene: TRBV13
abundance: -
CDR3aa: CASSNSGSSTDTQYF
CDR3nt: TGTGCCAGCAGCAATAGCGGGAGTAGCACAGATACGCAGTATTTT

d_gene: -
j_gene: TRBJ1-2
v_gene: TRBV3-1
abundance: many
CDR3aa: CASSQGGSNYGYTF
CDR3nt: TGTGCCAGCAGCCAGGGAGGGTCCAACTATGGCTACACCTTC

d_gene: -
j_gene: TRBJ2-4
v_gene: TRBV20-1
abundance: many
CDR3aa: CSAGRQQAKNIQYF
CDR3nt: TGCAGTGCGGGCCGGCAGCAAGCCAAAAACATTCAGTACTTC

d_gene: -
j_gene: TRBJ2-3
v_gene: TRBV14
abundance: -
CDR3aa: CASSQDLGGTQYF
CDR3nt: TGTGCCAGCAGCCAAGACCTCGGGGGTACGCAGTATTTT

d_gene: TRBD2
j_gene: TRBJ2-1
v_gene: TRBV27
abundance: once
CDR3aa: CASSPTTAGGRNEQFF
CDR3nt: TGTGCCAGCAGTCCCACCACAGCGGGAGGGAGAAATGAGCAGTTCTTC

d_gene: -
j_gene: TRBJ1-4
v_gene: TRBV20-1
abundance: -
CDR3aa: CSARGRDGAGGELFF
CDR3nt: TGCAGTGCTAGGGGTCGGGACGGGGCTGGAGGAGAACTGTTTTTT

d_gene: -
j_gene: TRBJ2-7
v_gene: TRBV10-3
abundance: few
CDR3aa: CAISESIVTDHYEQYF
CDR3nt: TGTGCCATCAGTGAGTCGATAGTAACAGACCACTACGAGCAGTACTTC

d_gene: TRBD2
j_gene: TRBJ2-7
v_gene: TRBV4-2
abundance: few
CDR3aa: CASSLGLAGGKLYNEQYF
CDR3nt: TGTGCCAGCAGCCTGGGACTAGCGGGAGGGAAGCTCTACAATGAGCAGTACTTC

d_gene: TRBD2
j_gene: TRBJ2-1
v_gene: TRBV7-2
abundance: many
CDR3aa: CASSSRTSGRSSYNEQFF
CDR3nt: TGTGCCAGCAGCTCTCGGACTAGCGGACGAAGCTCCTACAATGAGCAGTTCTTC

d_gene: -
j_gene: TRBJ2-7
v_gene: TRBV6-5
abundance: -
CDR3aa: CASSYSKTEQYF
CDR3nt: TGTGCCAGCAGCTATAGCAAAACCGAGCAGTACTTC

d_gene: -
j_gene: TRBJ1-1
v_gene: TRBV2
abundance: -
CDR3aa: CASSEDEMNTEAFF
CDR3nt: TGTGCCAGCAGTGAAGATGAGATGAACACTGAAGCTTTCTTT

d_gene: -
j_gene: TRBJ2-7
v_gene: TRBV9
abundance: -
CDR3aa: CASSVDRPPYEQYF
CDR3nt: TGTGCCAGCAGCGTCGACCGACCACCCTACGAGCAGTACTTC

d_gene: -
j_gene: TRBJ2-7
v_gene: TRBV3-1
abundance: few
CDR3aa: CASSQDIRSGEGSYEQYF
CDR3nt: TGTGCCAGCAGCCAAGATATCAGATCCGGGGAAGGCTCCTACGAGCAGTACTTC

d_gene: TRBD1
j_gene: TRBJ2-7
v_gene: TRBV7-9
abundance: -
CDR3aa: CASSFIEETGVVEQYF
CDR3nt: TGTGCCAGCAGCTTTATTGAAGAGACAGGGGTTGTCGAGCAGTACTTC

d_gene: -
j_gene: TRBJ2-1
v_gene: TRBV15
abundance: -
CDR3aa: CATSRNEGEQFF
CDR3nt: TGTGCCACCAGCAGGAACGAAGGGGAGCAGTTCTTC

d_gene: -
j_gene: TRBJ2-5
v_gene: TRBV15
abundance: few
CDR3aa: CATSSPGQVKYF
CDR3nt: TGTGCCACCAGCAGCCCGGGTCAGGTAAAGTACTTC

d_gene: TRBD2
j_gene: TRBJ2-7
v_gene: TRBV20-1
abundance: -
CDR3aa: CSARGFGTSGGENYNEQYF
CDR3nt: TGCAGTGCTAGAGGGTTTGGGACTAGCGGGGGTGAAAACTACAATGAGCAGTACTTC

d_gene: -
j_gene: TRBJ2-1
v_gene: TRBV3-1
abundance: few
CDR3aa: CASSQVTGVGANEQFF
CDR3nt: TGTGCCAGCAGCCAAGTAACGGGAGTGGGGGCCAATGAGCAGTTCTTC

d_gene: TRBD2
j_gene: TRBJ2-5
v_gene: TRBV9
abundance: -
CDR3aa: CASSVSGRAAYNEQYF
CDR3nt: TGTGCCAGCAGCGTGAGCGGGAGGGCCGCGTACAATGAGCAGTACTTC

d_gene: TRBD2
j_gene: TRBJ2-7
v_gene: TRBV27
abundance: few
CDR3aa: CASSPFSGIYEQYF
CDR3nt: TGTGCCAGCAGCCCATTTAGCGGGATCTACGAGCAGTACTTC

d_gene: -
j_gene: TRBJ2-4
v_gene: TRBV5-8
abundance: few
CDR3aa: CASSQRGLSWDIQYF
CDR3nt: TGTGCCAGCAGCCAACGCGGGCTGTCATGGGACATTCAGTACTTC

d_gene: TRBD2
j_gene: TRBJ2-7
v_gene: TRBV20-1
abundance: -
CDR3aa: CSASSGRAHEQYF
CDR3nt: TGCAGTGCTAGTAGCGGGAGGGCCCACGAGCAGTACTTC

d_gene: -
j_gene: TRBJ2-7
v_gene: TRBV5-1
abundance: many
CDR3aa: CASSLGRGGYEQYF
CDR3nt: TGTGCCAGCAGTTTAGGCAGGGGGGGCTACGAGCAGTACTTC

d_gene: -
j_gene: TRBJ2-4
v_gene: TRBV18
abundance: many
CDR3aa: CASSPQGGGNIQYF
CDR3nt: TGTGCCAGCTCACCACAGGGAGGGGGAAACATTCAGTACTTC

d_gene: -
j_gene: TRBJ2-1
v_gene: TRBV24-1
abundance: -
CDR3aa: CATSAWSDGEQFF
CDR3nt: TGTGCCACCAGTGCCTGGTCGGACGGTGAGCAGTTCTTC

d_gene: TRBD1
j_gene: TRBJ2-5
v_gene: TRBV5-1
abundance: -
CDR3aa: CASSSGQASGETQYF
CDR3nt: TGCGCCAGCAGCTCCGGACAGGCAAGTGGGGAGACCCAGTACTTC

d_gene: -
j_gene: TRBJ2-1
v_gene: TRBV27
abundance: -
CDR3aa: CASSFWAGPSEQFF
CDR3nt: TGTGCCAGCAGTTTTTGGGCAGGGCCCAGTGAGCAGTTCTTC

d_gene: -
j_gene: TRBJ1-1
v_gene: TRBV29-1
abundance: -
CDR3aa: CSVEKAQAEAFF
CDR3nt: TGCAGCGTTGAAAAGGCGCAGGCTGAAGCTTTCTTT

d_gene: TRBD2
j_gene: TRBJ2-1
v_gene: TRBV20-1
abundance: -
CDR3aa: CSASKPGLARYNEQFF
CDR3nt: TGCAGTGCTAGTAAACCGGGACTAGCGAGGTACAATGAGCAGTTCTTC

d_gene: -
j_gene: TRBJ2-5
v_gene: TRBV7-9
abundance: -
CDR3aa: CASSSHSETQYF
CDR3nt: TGTGCCAGCAGCTCACATAGTGAGACCCAGTACTTC

d_gene: TRBD2
j_gene: TRBJ2-5
v_gene: TRBV9
abundance: once
CDR3aa: CASSRGENEQYF
CDR3nt: TGTGCCAGCAGCCGGGGGGAAAATGAGCAGTACTTC